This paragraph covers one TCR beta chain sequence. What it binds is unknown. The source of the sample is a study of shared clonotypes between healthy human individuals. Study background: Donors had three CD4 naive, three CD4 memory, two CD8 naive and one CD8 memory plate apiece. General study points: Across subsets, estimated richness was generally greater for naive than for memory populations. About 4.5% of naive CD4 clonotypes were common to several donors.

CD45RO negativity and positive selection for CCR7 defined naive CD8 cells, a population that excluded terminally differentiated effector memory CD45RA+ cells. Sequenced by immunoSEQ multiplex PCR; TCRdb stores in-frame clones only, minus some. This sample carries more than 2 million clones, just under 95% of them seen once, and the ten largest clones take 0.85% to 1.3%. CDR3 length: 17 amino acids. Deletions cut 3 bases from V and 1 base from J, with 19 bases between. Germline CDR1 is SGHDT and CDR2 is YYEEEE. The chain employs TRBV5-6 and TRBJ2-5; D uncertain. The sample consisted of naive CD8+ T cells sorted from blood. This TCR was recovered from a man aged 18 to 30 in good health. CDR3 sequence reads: CASSSTDSATPQETQYF. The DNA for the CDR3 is TGTGCCAGCAGCTCCACCGACTCAGCAACTCCCCAAGAGACCCAGTACTTC. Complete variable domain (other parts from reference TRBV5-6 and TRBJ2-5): DAGVTQSPTHLIKTRGQQVTLRCSPKSGHDTVSWYQQALGQGPQFIFQYYEEEERQRGNFPDRFSGHQFPNYSSELNVNALLLGDSALYLCASSSTDSATPQETQYFGPGTRLLVL.